This T cell receptor beta chain was sequenced for a study of CD8+ T cells in alopecia areata. cDNA serving as the sequencing template came from extracted, reverse transcribed RNA. Libraries were prepared by immunoSEQ multiplex PCR; TCRdb keeps only in-frame clonotypes and omits some of them. The table lists 60,000 to 70,000 clones, 40% to 50% of them singletons. This CDR3 contains 15 residues. CDR1 is SGHRS and CDR2 is YFSETQ in the germline V gene. The trim removed 7 bases at V and 0 bases at J, leaving 6 bases unmatched. Study results and limitations: Normal scalp showed lower clonality than lesional scalp, especially alopecia totalis/universalis.

Comments on this clone: Its antigen remains unknown.

The gene calls are TRBV5-1 and TRBJ2-2; 7 bases align to TRBD2. The sequence was collected from a human donor with alopecia areata. This specimen was CD8+ T cells sorted from blood, taken at week 0. CDR3 in DNA: TGCGCCAGCGGCCAGCGGGGATCGAACACCGGGGAGCTGTTTTTT. This translates into CASGQRGSNTGELFF.